These 21 T cell receptor beta chains share one sample of origin, sequenced in a study of T cells in localized non-small cell lung cancer. The method was immunoSEQ multiplex PCR; TCRdb's version includes in-frame clones alone and lacks a portion of them. Of 5,000 to 7,000 clones in the sample, 85% were seen once. The sequencing used PBMCs, collected before any cancer treatment. The receptors come from a woman aged 40-69 years with stage II lung adenocarcinoma.

This clone was picked up one time. The chain links TRBV6-1 to TRBJ1-5; perhaps TRBD1 as D (6 bases). The V and J ends lost 6 bases and 5 bases respectively, with 14 bases between them. Germline V lookup: CDR1 MNHNS, CDR2 SASEGT. The CDR3 sequence is 14 residues long. The DNA of the CDR3 is TGTGCCAGCAGGTCCCCCCAGGGGTATCAGCCCCAGCATTTT. This translates into CASRSPQGYQPQHF.

This clone was observed a handful of times. V is TRBV5-6 and J is TRBJ1-2; D is perhaps TRBD1 (5 bases). CDR3 size: 16 residues. The germline CDR1 and CDR2 sequences are SGHDT and YYEEEE. Trimming removed 3 bases from V and 4 bases from J, with 19 bases in between. The CDR3 loop is CASSSSGTADPYGYTF. In DNA, the CDR3 is TGTGCCAGCAGCTCATCCGGGACGGCGGACCCCTATGGCTACACCTTC.

The rearrangement links TRBV4-1 to TRBJ1-3; 7 bases align to TRBD1. This CDR3 region has 18 residues. The ends lost 5 bases at V and 0 bases at J; junction bases unmatched: 13. Germline V gene data show CDR1 as MGHRA and CDR2 as YSYEKL. The CDR3: CASSWETSGQLSGNTIYF. The CDR3 region has the DNA TGCGCCAGCAGCTGGGAGACATCGGGACAGCTCTCTGGAAACACCATATATTTT.

The J gene is TRBJ2-7, the V gene TRBV6-5; a weak D match, TRBD2 (6 bases). CDR1 and CDR2 from the germline V gene are MNHEY and SVGAGI. Trimming stripped 7 bases from V and 3 bases from J, with 16 bases between. The CDR3 consists of 14 residues. The CDR3 loop is CASNRGGSFYEQYF. The CDR3 nucleotides read TGTGCCAGCAATCGTGGGGGGTCTTTCTACGAGCAGTACTTC.

J is TRBJ1-1 and V is TRBV18; maybe TRBD1 (5 bases). V was trimmed by 0 bases and J by 4 bases, leaving 15 bases between them. Germline CDR1 KGHSH, CDR2 LQKENI. The CDR3 spans 16 residues. The chain's CDR3 is CASSPPWWDGSTEAFF. The DNA for the CDR3 is TGTGCCAGCTCACCACCCTGGTGGGACGGATCCACTGAAGCTTTCTTT.

The chain combines TRBV28 with TRBJ2-7, with D perhaps TRBD2 (5 bases). V dropped 10 bases and J dropped 3 bases, with 16 bases sitting between them. CDR3 length equals 13 residues. Per germline, CDR1 MDHEN and CDR2 SYDVKM. This CDR3 is CATQRGIHYEQYF. For the CDR3, the DNA is TGTGCCACCCAGCGAGGGATTCACTACGAGCAGTACTTC.

This chain links TRBV7-2 with TRBJ2-7, with 10 bases identical to TRBD1. From germline, CDR1 is SGHTA and CDR2 FQGNSA. The CDR3 contains 14 residues. V trimming: 6 bases; J trimming: 5 bases; junction bases outside the gene matches: 7. The CDR3 sequence is CASSRQGAGDEQYF. The CDR3 DNA reads TGTGCCAGCAGTAGACAGGGGGCGGGGGACGAGCAGTACTTC.

CDR3 residues: CASSQGSGGAYNEQFF. CDR3 in DNA: TGTGCCAGCAGCCAAGGGTCAGGGGGGGCCTACAATGAGCAGTTCTTC. The V and J genes are TRBV14 and TRBJ2-1; D is perhaps TRBD1 or TRBD2 (7 bases each). V was trimmed by 1 base and J by 2 bases, leaving 12 bases between them. CDR1 and CDR2 from the germline V gene are SGHDN and FVKESK. The CDR3 contains 16 residues.

Of note for this clone: Sequence at one end of the junction differs from germline and may be a read error. This sequence joins TRBV7-7 and TRBJ2-5; 10 positions agree with TRBD2. Germline-derived CDR1 and CDR2 are SSHAT and FNYEAQ (reference sequence). This CDR3 has 15 residues. The chain's CDR3 is CASSLAGGHQETQYF. Here the CDR3 DNA reads TGTGCTAGCAGCTTAGCGGGGGGCCATCAAGAGACCCAGTACTTC.

The chain links TRBV19 to TRBJ1-3; D gene ambiguous. The germline V and J ends were trimmed by 4 bases and 0 bases, with 13 bases remaining between them. Germline V CDR1 and CDR2: LNHDA, SQIVND (reference sequence). The CDR3 runs to 16 residues. The CDR3 DNA reads TGTGCCAGTAGTACCGTGGCCGGGAGCTCTGGAAACACCATATATTTT. Translated: CASSTVAGSSGNTIYF. The full variable domain, its missing parts supplied by reference TRBV19 and TRBJ1-3, is DGGITQSPKYLFRKEGQNVTLSCEQNLNHDAMYWYRQDPGQGLRLIYYSQIVNDFQKGDIAEGYSVSREKKESFPLTVTSAQKNPTAFYLCASSTVAGSSGNTIYFGEGSWLTVV.

This sequence joins TRBV29-1 and TRBJ2-7, with D unresolved. This CDR3 contains 12 residues. Germline V CDR1 and CDR2: SQVTM, ANQGSEA. Trimming took off 0 bases at V and 4 bases at J, with 7 bases between the two ends. CDR3 in DNA: TGCAGCGTTGAAGATTTCGGTTACGAGCAGTACTTC. This codes for CSVEDFGYEQYF.

V gene TRBV30 combines with J gene TRBJ1-1; D uncertain. The germline V gene encodes CDR1 GTSNPN and CDR2 SVGIG (reference sequence). The CDR3 has 13 residues. The V end was cut by 3 bases, the J end by 7 bases, with 15 bases between. The CDR3 nucleotides are TGTGCCTGGAGAAGGGCTACCGGCCTTGAAGCTTTCTTT. Translation gives CAWRRATGLEAFF.

CDR3 protein: CASSVGTGYGYTF. In DNA form, the CDR3 reads TGTGCCAGCAGCGTAGGAACAGGGTATGGCTACACCTTC. The chain carries TRBV9 and TRBJ1-2, with D maybe TRBD1 (6 bases). The CDR3 runs 13 residues. With 0 bases removed from V and 5 bases from J, the gap between germline ends came to 8 bases. Germline CDR1 SGDLS, CDR2 YYNGEE.

The chain is built from TRBV7-9 and TRBJ1-6; a possible D gene is TRBD1 (5 bases). This CDR3 is 16 amino acids long. Germline CDR1 SEHNR, CDR2 FQNEAQ (reference sequence). V was shortened by 5 bases and J by 7 bases, with 18 bases between the two germline ends. The CDR3 nucleotides are TGTGCCAGCAGCCATTTCCTAGGGACGGGCAATTCACCCCTCCACTTT. This codes for CASSHFLGTGNSPLHF.

The chain joins TRBV6-5 to TRBJ1-1; no clear D gene. The CDR3 covers 14 residues. The V end was cut by 4 bases, the J end by 3 bases, with 12 bases between. CDR1 is MNHEY, CDR2 SVGAGI, per germline. Written as DNA, the CDR3 is TGTGCCAGCAGTTCCCCATCGCGGGACACTGAAGCTTTCTTT. This gives the protein CASSSPSRDTEAFF.

The chain combines TRBV6-5 with TRBJ2-5; D might be TRBD1 or TRBD2, each matching 6 bases. Germline CDR1 reads MNHEY; CDR2 reads SVGAGI. This CDR3 spans 14 amino acids. V was pared by 5 bases and J by 2 bases, with 12 bases between. The CDR3 protein is CASSLGGGQETQYF. DNA of the CDR3: TGTGCCAGCAGTCTCGGAGGGGGGCAAGAGACCCAGTACTTC.

V gene TRBV5-5 combines with J gene TRBJ1-4, with D possibly TRBD1 on 6 matching bases. The length of the CDR3 is 15 residues. Trimming pared 0 bases from V and 6 bases from J, leaving 12 bases between. Germline lookup yields CDR1 SGHKS and CDR2 YYEKEE (reference sequence). The CDR3 loop is CASSLAEGGYEKLFF. The CDR3 DNA follows: TGTGCCAGCAGCTTGGCCGAGGGGGGCTATGAAAAACTGTTTTTT.

V is TRBV7-8 and J is TRBJ2-1; 10 bases match TRBD2. The length of the CDR3 is 16 residues. CDR1 and CDR2 (germline): SGHVS, FQNEAQ. V shed 2 bases and J 6 bases; nucleotides not matched to a gene: 7. The CDR3 DNA reads TGTGCCAGCAGCTTACAAGGGCTAGCGGGAGCCAATGAGCAGTTCTTC. This encodes CASSLQGLAGANEQFF.

The chain joins TRBV6-5 to TRBJ2-3, with TRBD2 matching over 8 bases. Losses at the gene ends were 6 bases for V and 4 bases for J; bases not matched to a gene: 9. The germline gives CDR1 MNHEY, CDR2 SVGAGI. The CDR3 consists of 15 residues. For the CDR3, the DNA is TGTGCCAGCAGCCCCCCCGGACTAGCAGCAGATACGCAGTATTTT. This encodes CASSPPGLAADTQYF.

The rearrangement uses TRBV5-6 and TRBJ1-2; TRBD1 matches at 11 bases. CDR1 is SGHDT, CDR2 YYEEEE, per germline. V lost 5 bases to trimming and J lost 8 bases; unmatched junction nucleotides: 11. CDR3 length: 15 residues. The CDR3 DNA follows: TGTGCCAGCAGTGCCCTGGGACAGGGGGGAGAGGGCTACACCTTC. Residues: CASSALGQGGEGYTF.

J is TRBJ2-7 and V is TRBV7-6, with D maybe TRBD1 (5 bases). V was trimmed by 5 bases and J by 4 bases, leaving 18 bases between them. There are 15 residues in the CDR3. Looked up from germline, CDR1 is SGHVS and CDR2 is FNYEAQ. CDR3 coding DNA: TGTGCCAGCAGCCCGATCTCTGGCAGGGCTTACGAGCAGTACTTC. It encodes CASSPISGRAYEQYF.